The clone carrying this T cell receptor (beta chain) has only one observation. The germline V gene has CDR1 SGHTA and CDR2 FQGTGA. The CDR3 runs 16 residues. V dropped 3 bases and J dropped 8; count of bases not matched to a gene: 11. This entry belongs to a study of glioma-infiltrating T cells after dendritic cell vaccination. The PCR used 60 V beta and 13 J beta primers. Using immunoSEQ multiplex PCR, the repertoire was profiled, and TCRdb retains in-frame clones only, with some absent. This sample carries some 87,000 clones, approximately 81% of them seen once, and the ten largest clones take just under 3%.

Here the sequenced sample was blood, taken before dendritic cell vaccination. The source of this sequence is a human donor with glioblastoma. This sequence joins TRBV7-3 and TRBJ2-1; 9 nucleotides match TRBD2. CDR3: CASSLEGLAGTDEQFF. The CDR3, as DNA: TGTGCCAGCAGCTTGGAAGGGCTAGCGGGAACGGATGAGCAGTTCTTC.